This T cell receptor beta chain was obtained from a study of T cell responses to AZD1222 COVID-19 vaccine. General study results and limits: Across the whole spike, CD4 TCRs peaked at regions 160-218 and 743-854. Only 5 to 7 individuals given AZD1222 were seropositive at baseline.

Sequencing was performed with immunoSEQ multiplex PCR; in TCRdb, only in-frame clones are kept and a portion is missing. This table holds over 100,000 clones, 80% to 85% found once. The ends were cut back, 0 bases at V and 2 bases at J, with 8 bases in the middle. Germline V gene lookup returns CDR1 SGHRS and CDR2 YFSETQ. This CDR3 is built from 14 residues. A word on this clone: Its antigen is undetermined.

The clonotype was recovered from an adult in good health. The chain has TRBV5-1 and TRBJ1-1; D not certain. The material sequenced was peripheral blood, taken on day 0 of AZD1222 vaccination. CDR3 amino acids: CASSLGTFNTEAFF. CDR3 DNA sequence: TGCGCCAGCAGCTTGGGAACCTTTAACACTGAAGCTTTCTTT.